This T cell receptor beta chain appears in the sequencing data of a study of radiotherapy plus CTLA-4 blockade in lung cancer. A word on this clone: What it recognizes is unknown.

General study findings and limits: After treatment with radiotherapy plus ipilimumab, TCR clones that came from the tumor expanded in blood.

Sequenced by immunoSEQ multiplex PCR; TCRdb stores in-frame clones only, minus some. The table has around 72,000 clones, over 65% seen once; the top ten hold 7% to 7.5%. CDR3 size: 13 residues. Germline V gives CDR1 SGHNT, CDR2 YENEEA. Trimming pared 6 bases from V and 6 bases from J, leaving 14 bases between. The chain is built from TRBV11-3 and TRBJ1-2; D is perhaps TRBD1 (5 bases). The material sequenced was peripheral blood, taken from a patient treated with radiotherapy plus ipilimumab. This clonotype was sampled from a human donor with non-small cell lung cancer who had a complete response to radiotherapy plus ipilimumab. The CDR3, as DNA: TGTGCCAGCAGAGGTGGTGGGACTCATGGCTACACCTTC. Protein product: CASRGGGTHGYTF. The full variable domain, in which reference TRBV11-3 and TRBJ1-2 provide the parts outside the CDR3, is EAGVVQSPRYKIIEKKQPVAFWCNPISGHNTLYWYLQNLGQGPELLIRYENEEAVDDSQLPKDRFSAERLKGVDSTLKIQPAELGDSAVYLCASRGGGTHGYTFGSGTRLTVV.